These T cell receptor beta chains were read from a single sample in a study of T cell changes during pregnancy in multiple sclerosis. The protocol was immunoSEQ multiplex PCR, while the TCRdb copy is restricted to in-frame clones and leaves out a portion. The repertoire holds roughly 53,000 clones, 85% to 95% seen once, with 0.6% to 0.75% in the top ten. The sequences come from CD4+ T cells from peripheral blood mononuclear cells, collected in the third trimester of pregnancy. These receptors originate from a female donor with multiple sclerosis, enrolled in a pregnancy study. The CDR3 runs from the conserved cysteine through the conserved F or W. A D gene is named only where the DNA matches it firmly. Some rows have no size entry. The others give once, few or many, or a class for an expanded clone.

length: 18
D: -
V: TRBV4-2
size: few
J: TRBJ2-7
DNA: TGTGCCAGCAGCCAAGATAGGGGCAGCCGAGGAGATTTCTACGAGCAGTACTTC
CDR3: CASSQDRGSRGDFYEQYF

length: 18
D: TRBD1
V: TRBV15
size: -
J: TRBJ2-7
DNA: TGTGCCACCAGCAAGATAAGAGCTCGACAGGGGGCTTCATACGAGCAGTACTTC
CDR3: CATSKIRARQGASYEQYF

length: 15
D: -
V: TRBV9
size: -
J: TRBJ2-2
DNA: TGTGCCAGCAGCGTAACTAGTGTGAACACCGGGGAGCTGTTTTTT
CDR3: CASSVTSVNTGELFF

length: 17
D: TRBD2
V: TRBV10-3
size: -
J: TRBJ2-5
DNA: TGTGCCATCAGTCGGATGGGACTAGCGGGAGCTTGGGAGACCCAGTACTTC
CDR3: CAISRMGLAGAWETQYF

length: 13
D: TRBD1
V: TRBV5-4
size: -
J: TRBJ1-4
DNA: TGTGCCAGCTCAGGGACAGGGAATGAAAAACTGTTTTTT
CDR3: CASSGTGNEKLFF

length: 16
D: TRBD2
V: TRBV7-2
size: -
J: TRBJ2-1
DNA: TGTGCCAGCAGCTTAAGTATGTCGGGAGGTCTCAATGAGCAGTTCTTC
CDR3: CASSLSMSGGLNEQFF

length: 14
D: -
V: TRBV29-1
size: once
J: TRBJ2-5
DNA: TGCAGCGTTGATCTCTCGGGGGAGTGGGAGACCCAGTACTTC
CDR3: CSVDLSGEWETQYF

length: 18
D: TRBD1
V: TRBV4-3
size: -
J: TRBJ2-2
DNA: TGCGCCAGCAGCCTCCTGAGGGGGCAGGGGGCGAGCACCGGGGAGCTGTTTTTT
CDR3: CASSLLRGQGASTGELFF

length: 13
D: -
V: TRBV9
size: -
J: TRBJ2-1
DNA: TGTGCCAGCAGCGTAGTCGGGCGGGATGAGCAGTTCTTC
CDR3: CASSVVGRDEQFF

length: 13
D: -
V: TRBV29-1
size: -
J: TRBJ2-1
DNA: TGCAGCGTTGACGGGAGAAGGTTCAATGAGCAGTTCTTC
CDR3: CSVDGRRFNEQFF

length: 15
D: TRBD1
V: TRBV14
size: once
J: TRBJ1-1
DNA: TGTGCCAGCAGCCAAATGACAGGGGGCTGGACTGAAGCTTTCTTT
CDR3: CASSQMTGGWTEAFF

length: 15
D: -
V: TRBV2
size: -
J: TRBJ2-1
DNA: TGTGCCAGCAGTGAAGCTGGAACTAGGGACAATGAGCAGTTCTTC
CDR3: CASSEAGTRDNEQFF

length: 15
D: -
V: TRBV6-5
size: -
J: TRBJ2-7
DNA: TGTGCCAGCAGTCACTCGGGGGACAGCACCTACGAGCAGTACTTC
CDR3: CASSHSGDSTYEQYF

length: 15
D: -
V: TRBV5-1
size: once
J: TRBJ2-3
DNA: TGCGCCAGCAGTACCCACGGGAGTGAAGCAGATACGCAGTATTTT
CDR3: CASSTHGSEADTQYF

length: 14
D: TRBD2
V: TRBV7-2
size: -
J: TRBJ2-7
DNA: TGTGCCAGCATTGGACTAGCGGGAGGTTCCGAGCAGTACTTC
CDR3: CASIGLAGGSEQYF

length: 13
D: -
V: TRBV30
size: -
J: TRBJ1-3
DNA: TGTGCCTGGAGCGGTTCCAACGGAAACACCATATATTTT
CDR3: CAWSGSNGNTIYF

length: 15
D: -
V: TRBV23-1
size: few
J: TRBJ1-1
DNA: TGCGCCAGCAATATAAAGCGGGGGCAGAACACTGAAGCTTTCTTT
CDR3: CASNIKRGQNTEAFF

length: 13
D: -
V: TRBV2
size: -
J: TRBJ2-7
DNA: TGTGCCAGCAGTGAAGCACCGAGTTACGAGCAGTACTTC
CDR3: CASSEAPSYEQYF

length: 14
D: -
V: TRBV28
size: -
J: TRBJ1-5
DNA: TGTGCCAGCAGTTATGGTGGGCGCAATCAGCCCCAGCATTTT
CDR3: CASSYGGRNQPQHF

length: 14
D: TRBD1
V: TRBV27
size: -
J: TRBJ2-7
DNA: TGTGCCAGCAGTTTATCTACAGGGGAGCACGAGCAGTACTTC
CDR3: CASSLSTGEHEQYF

length: 16
D: -
V: TRBV10-2
size: -
J: TRBJ2-7
DNA: TGCGCCAGCAGTGAGACCGCCAGGCAGGGATTGGTCGAGCAGTACTTC
CDR3: CASSETARQGLVEQYF

length: 17
D: -
V: TRBV9
size: -
J: TRBJ2-1
DNA: TGTGCCAGCAGCCCTCGACAGGCAGCTAGCTCCTACAATGAGCAGTTCTTC
CDR3: CASSPRQAASSYNEQFF